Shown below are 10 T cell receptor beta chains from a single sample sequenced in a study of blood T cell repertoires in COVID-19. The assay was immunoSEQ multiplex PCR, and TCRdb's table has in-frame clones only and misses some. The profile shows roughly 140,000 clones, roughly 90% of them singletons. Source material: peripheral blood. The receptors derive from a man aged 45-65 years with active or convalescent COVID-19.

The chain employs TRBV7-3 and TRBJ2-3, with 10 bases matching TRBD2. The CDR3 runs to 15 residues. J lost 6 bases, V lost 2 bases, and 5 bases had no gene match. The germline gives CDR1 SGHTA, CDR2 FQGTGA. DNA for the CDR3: TGTGCCAGCAGCTTAGCTAGCGGGAGTGTGGATACGCAGTATTTT. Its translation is CASSLASGSVDTQYF.

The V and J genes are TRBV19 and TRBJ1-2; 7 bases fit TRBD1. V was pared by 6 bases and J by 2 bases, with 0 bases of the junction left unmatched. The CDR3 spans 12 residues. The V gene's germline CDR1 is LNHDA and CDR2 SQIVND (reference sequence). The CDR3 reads CASRTGNYGYTF. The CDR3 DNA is TGTGCCAGTAGGACAGGGAACTATGGCTACACCTTC.

CDR3 in DNA: TGTGCCAGCAGCCCGGTGACCTACAATGAGCAGTTCTTC. Protein product: CASSPVTYNEQFF. This chain connects TRBV3-1 (or the pseudogene TRBV3-2) to TRBJ2-1; unclear D gene. This CDR3 comprises 13 residues. Germline CDR1 is LGHDT and CDR2 is YNNKEL (reference sequence). The ends were cut back, 4 bases at V and 2 bases at J, with 6 bases in the middle.

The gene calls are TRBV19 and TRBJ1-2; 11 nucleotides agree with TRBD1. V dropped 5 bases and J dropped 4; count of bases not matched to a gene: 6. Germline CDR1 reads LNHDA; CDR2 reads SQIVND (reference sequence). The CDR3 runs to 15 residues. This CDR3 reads CASSPRDRGIYGYTF. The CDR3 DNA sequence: TGTGCCAGTAGTCCCCGGGACAGGGGGATCTATGGCTACACCTTC.

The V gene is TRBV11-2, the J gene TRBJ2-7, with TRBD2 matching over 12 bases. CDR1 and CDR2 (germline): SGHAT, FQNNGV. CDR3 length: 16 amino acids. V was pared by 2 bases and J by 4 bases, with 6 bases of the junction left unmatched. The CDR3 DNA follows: TGTGCCAGCAGCTTACGACTAGCGGGAGCAGTGTACGAGCAGTACTTC. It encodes CASSLRLAGAVYEQYF.

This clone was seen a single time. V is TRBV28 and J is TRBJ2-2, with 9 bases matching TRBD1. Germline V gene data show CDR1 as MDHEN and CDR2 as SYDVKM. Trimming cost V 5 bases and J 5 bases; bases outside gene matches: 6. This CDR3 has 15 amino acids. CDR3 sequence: CASSPPGQGTGELFF. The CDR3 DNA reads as TGTGCCAGCAGTCCTCCGGGACAGGGAACCGGGGAGCTGTTTTTT.

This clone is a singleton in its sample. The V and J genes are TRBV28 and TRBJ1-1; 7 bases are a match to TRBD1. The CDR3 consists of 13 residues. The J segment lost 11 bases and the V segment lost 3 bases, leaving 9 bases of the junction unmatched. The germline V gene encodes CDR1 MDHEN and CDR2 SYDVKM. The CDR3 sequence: CASSFRRGAFAFF. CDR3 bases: TGTGCCAGCAGTTTTCGCAGGGGGGCCTTTGCTTTCTTT.

In nucleotides, the CDR3 is TGTGCCAGCAGCCCATTGACAGGGGCGCTCTCCTACGAGCAGTACTTC. It specifies CASSPLTGALSYEQYF. The gene calls are TRBV5-4 and TRBJ2-7; 8 bases align to TRBD1. Germline V CDR1 and CDR2: SGHNT, YYREEE (reference sequence). The CDR3 contains 16 residues. V was clipped by 4 bases and J by 0 bases; unmatched bases: 9.

CDR3 in amino acids: CASSLMGQGREKLFF. The DNA of the CDR3 is TGTGCCAGCAGCCTAATGGGACAGGGAAGAGAAAAACTGTTTTTT. V is TRBV9 and J is TRBJ1-4; 9 nucleotides agree with TRBD1. Losses at the gene ends were 4 bases for V and 8 bases for J; bases not matched to a gene: 9. The germline V gene encodes CDR1 SGDLS and CDR2 YYNGEE. This CDR3 is built from 15 residues. The variable domain in full, with the rest retrieved from reference TRBV9 and TRBJ1-4, is DSGVTQTPKHLITATGQRVTLRCSPRSGDLSVYWYQQSLDQGLQFLIQYYNGEERAKGNILERFSAQQFPDLHSELNLSSLELGDSALYFCASSLMGQGREKLFFGSGTQLSVL.

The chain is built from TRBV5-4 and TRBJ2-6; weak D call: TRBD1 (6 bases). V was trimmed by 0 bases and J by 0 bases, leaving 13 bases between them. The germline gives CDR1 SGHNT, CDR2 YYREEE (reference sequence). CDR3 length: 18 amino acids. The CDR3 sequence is CASSLGGYRASGANVLTF. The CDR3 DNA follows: TGTGCCAGCAGCTTGGGGGGTTACAGGGCCTCTGGGGCCAACGTCCTGACTTTC.